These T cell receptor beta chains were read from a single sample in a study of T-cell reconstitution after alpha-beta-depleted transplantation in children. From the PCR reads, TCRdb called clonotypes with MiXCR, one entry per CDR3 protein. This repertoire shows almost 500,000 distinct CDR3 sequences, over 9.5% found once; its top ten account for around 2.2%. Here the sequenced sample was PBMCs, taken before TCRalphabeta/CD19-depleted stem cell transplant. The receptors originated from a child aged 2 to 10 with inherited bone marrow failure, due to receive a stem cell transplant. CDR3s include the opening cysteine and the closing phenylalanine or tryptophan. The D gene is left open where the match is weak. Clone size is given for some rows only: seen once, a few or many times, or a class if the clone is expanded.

CASSQDERESYNEQFF | TGTGCCAGCAGCCAAGATGAGCGGGAGAGTTACAATGAGCAGTTCTTC | TRBV4-2 | TRBD2 | few | TRBJ2-1
CASSFAQSYEQYF | TGCGCCAGCAGCTTTGCCCAATCCTACGAGCAGTACTTC | TRBV5-1 | . | many | TRBJ2-7
CASSGTSGSLGTGELFF | TGTGCCAGCTCCGGGACTAGCGGGAGTCTCGGAACCGGGGAGCTGTTTTTT | TRBV3-1 | TRBD2 | few | TRBJ2-2
CASSLLGENTGELFF | TGTGCCAGCTCACTTCTTGGGGAGAACACCGGGGAGCTGTTTTTT | TRBV18 | . | many | TRBJ2-2
CASSLDSGYGYTF | TGCGCCAGCAGCTTGGATTCAGGGTATGGCTACACCTTC | TRBV5-1 | . | many | TRBJ1-2
CASSPGADYNSPLHF | TGTGCCAGCAGCCCGGGGGCAGACTATAATTCACCCCTCCACTTT | TRBV7-6 | . | many | TRBJ1-6
CASSLGLAGQGADTQYF | TGTGCCAGCAGCTTGGGACTAGCGGGGCAAGGCGCAGATACGCAGTATTTT | TRBV5-4 | TRBD2 | many | TRBJ2-3
CASSSRRDLILMEYF | TGTGCCAGCAGTTCCCGACGGGACCTAATACTGATGGAGTACTTC | TRBV27 | . | many | TRBJ2-7
CASSDGDWRGPNYGYTF | TGTGCCAGCAGTGATGGGGATTGGCGTGGACCTAACTATGGCTACACCTTC | TRBV2 | . | many | TRBJ1-2
CASWRGLAGYNEQFF | TGTGCCAGTTGGCGCGGACTAGCGGGATACAATGAGCAGTTCTTC | TRBV12-3/TRBV12-4 | TRBD2 | many | TRBJ2-1
CASSGGARVLPYTEAFF | TGCGCCAGCAGCGGGGGGGCCCGTGTACTGCCATACACTGAAGCTTTCTTT | TRBV4-3 | . | many | TRBJ1-1
CASSLSGGHYGYTF | TGTGCCAGCAGTTTAAGCGGGGGCCACTATGGCTACACCTTC | TRBV27 | . | many | TRBJ1-2
CSAQQWEGQPQHF | TGCAGTGCGCAACAATGGGAGGGTCAGCCCCAGCATTTT | TRBV20-1 | . | many | TRBJ1-5
CATSRDRSGGNTEAFF | TGTGCCACCAGCAGAGATCGGTCAGGGGGGAACACTGAAGCTTTCTTT | TRBV15 | TRBD1 | . | TRBJ1-1
CASRAPGQGPHTEAFF | TGTGCCAGCAGGGCGCCGGGGCAGGGGCCGCACACTGAAGCTTTCTTT | TRBV7-9 | . | many | TRBJ1-1
CAMGPGISGSYNEQFF | TGTGCCATGGGCCCCGGGATCAGCGGCTCCTACAATGAGCAGTTCTTC | TRBV8-2 | . | . | TRBJ2-1
CSAPGASGRVTDTQYF | TGCAGTGCTCCGGGGGCTAGCGGGAGGGTTACAGATACGCAGTATTTT | TRBV20-1 | TRBD2 | many | TRBJ2-3
CASSRIRLYEQYF | TGTGCCAGCAGCCGCATCCGCCTTTATGAGCAGTACTTC | TRBV14 | . | many | TRBJ2-7
CSASGQWGETQYF | TGCAGTGCTAGTGGCCAGTGGGGAGAGACCCAGTACTTC | TRBV20-1 | . | many | TRBJ2-5
CASSSNGAGGRDNEQFF | TGTGCCAGCAGTTCAAATGGGGCCGGCGGGAGAGACAATGAGCAGTTCTTC | TRBV12-3/TRBV12-4 | TRBD2 | many | TRBJ2-1
CASSLAGTGYTF | TGTGCCAGCAGCTTAGCAGGTACTGGCTACACCTTC | TRBV7-9 | . | many | TRBJ1-2
CASSKGPGQVLLAKNIQYF | TGTGCCAGCAGCAAAGGTCCGGGACAGGTGCTTCTAGCCAAAAACATTCAGTACTTC | TRBV21-1 | . | many | TRBJ2-4
CASSPQGLAAAYNEQFF | TGCGCCAGCAGCCCTCAAGGACTAGCCGCTGCCTACAATGAGCAGTTCTTC | TRBV4-3 | TRBD2 | many | TRBJ2-1
CASSFTSGSSYEQYF | TGTGCCAGCAGTTTCACTAGCGGGAGCTCCTACGAGCAGTACTTC | TRBV7-2 | TRBD2 | many | TRBJ2-7
CASRWNSQETQYF | TGTGCCAGCAGATGGAACAGTCAAGAGACCCAGTACTTC | TRBV7-2 | . | few | TRBJ2-5
CASSLVLVETQYF | TGTGCCAGCAGCTTAGTGCTTGTAGAGACCCAGTACTTC | TRBV7-2 | . | many | TRBJ2-5
CSARSRAESYEQYF | TGCAGTGCTAGATCGAGAGCGGAGTCCTACGAGCAGTACTTC | TRBV20-1 | . | . | TRBJ2-7
CSATHRGVHYGYTF | TGCAGTGCTACCCACAGGGGGGTTCACTATGGCTACACCTTC | TRBV20-1 | TRBD1 | many | TRBJ1-2
CASSLGDRATTGELFF | TGCGCCAGCAGCTTGGGAGACAGAGCAACCACCGGGGAGCTGTTTTTT | TRBV5-1 | . | few | TRBJ2-2
CASSFAAGRGRRNTGELFF | TGTGCCAGCAGTTTCGCCGCAGGTCGGGGGAGGAGGAACACCGGGGAGCTGTTTTTT | TRBV12-3/TRBV12-4 | . | . | TRBJ2-2
CASSLGERVQETQYF | TGTGCCAGCAGCTTAGGAGAAAGGGTACAAGAGACCCAGTACTTC | TRBV13 | . | many | TRBJ2-5
CSVEKANQPQHF | TGCAGCGTTGAAAAGGCTAATCAGCCCCAGCATTTT | TRBV29-1 | . | many | TRBJ1-5
CASTGSFAEQFF | TGTGCCAGCACAGGTAGTTTCGCTGAGCAGTTCTTC | TRBV7-9 | . | few | TRBJ2-1
CASSQDLGQVYGYTF | TGCGCCAGCAGCCAAGATTTGGGACAGGTCTATGGCTACACCTTC | TRBV4-1 | TRBD1 | . | TRBJ1-2
CSVLGQGARGYTF | TGCAGCGTCCTGGGACAGGGGGCTCGTGGCTACACCTTC | TRBV29-1 | TRBD1 | few | TRBJ1-2
CAISDQAALQETQYF | TGTGCCATCAGTGATCAGGCGGCATTACAAGAGACCCAGTACTTC | TRBV10-3 | . | . | TRBJ2-5
CASSWGPTSYNEQFF | TGTGCCAGCAGTTGGGGACCGACCTCCTACAATGAGCAGTTCTTC | TRBV27 | . | many | TRBJ2-1
CASKEGEETQYF | TGTGCCAGCAAGGAGGGGGAAGAGACCCAGTACTTC | TRBV7-8 | . | . | TRBJ2-5
CASSQEVRRTDTQYF | TGCGCCAGCAGCCAAGAGGTCCGTCGGACAGATACGCAGTATTTT | TRBV4-3 | . | many | TRBJ2-3
CASSQFVGRPSGSSEQYF | TGCGCCAGCAGCCAATTTGTCGGCCGCCCTAGCGGGAGTAGTGAGCAGTACTTC | TRBV4-3 | TRBD2 | . | TRBJ2-7
CASRGTRNTGELFF | TGTGCCAGCAGGGGGACTAGGAACACCGGGGAGCTGTTTTTT | TRBV12-3/TRBV12-4 | TRBD2 | many | TRBJ2-2
CASSSRIAAQETQYF | TGTGCCAGCAGTTCCCGAATAGCGGCCCAAGAGACCCAGTACTTC | TRBV28 | . | . | TRBJ2-5
CASSPGQVGPETQYF | TGTGCCAGCAGCCCGGGACAGGTGGGGCCAGAGACCCAGTACTTC | TRBV6-1 | TRBD1 | many | TRBJ2-5
CAIGGLAGGPTSEQFF | TGTGCCATCGGCGGACTAGCGGGAGGACCCACCAGTGAGCAGTTCTTC | TRBV10-3 | TRBD2 | many | TRBJ2-1
CASMTSPGELFF | TGTGCCAGCATGACTAGCCCCGGGGAGCTGTTTTTT | TRBV12-3/TRBV12-4 | TRBD2 | many | TRBJ2-2